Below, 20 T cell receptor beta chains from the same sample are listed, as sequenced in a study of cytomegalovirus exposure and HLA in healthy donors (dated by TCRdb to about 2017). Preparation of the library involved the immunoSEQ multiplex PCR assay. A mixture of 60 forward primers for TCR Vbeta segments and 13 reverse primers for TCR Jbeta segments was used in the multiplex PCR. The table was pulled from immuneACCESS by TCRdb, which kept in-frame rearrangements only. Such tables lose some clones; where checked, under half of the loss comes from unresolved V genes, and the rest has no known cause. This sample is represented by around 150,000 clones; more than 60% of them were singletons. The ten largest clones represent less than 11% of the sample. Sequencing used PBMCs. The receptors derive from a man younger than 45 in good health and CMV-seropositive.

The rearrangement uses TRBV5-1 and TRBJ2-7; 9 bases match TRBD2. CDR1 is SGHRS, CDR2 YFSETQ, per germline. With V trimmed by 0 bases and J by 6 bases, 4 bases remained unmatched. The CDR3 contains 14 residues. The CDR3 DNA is TGCGCCAGCAGCTTGGAGGGACTAGCAACCGAGCAGTACTTC. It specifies CASSLEGLATEQYF.

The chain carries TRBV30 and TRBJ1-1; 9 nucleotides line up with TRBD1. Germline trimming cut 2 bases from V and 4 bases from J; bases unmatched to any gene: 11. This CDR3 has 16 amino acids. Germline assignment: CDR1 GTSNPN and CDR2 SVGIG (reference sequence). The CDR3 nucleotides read TGTGCCTGGAGTCCACGGACAGGGGAAGGGGGCACTGAAGCTTTCTTT. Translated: CAWSPRTGEGGTEAFF. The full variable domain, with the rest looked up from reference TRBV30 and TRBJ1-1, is SQTIHQWPATLVQPVGSPLSLECTVEGTSNPNLYWYRQAAGRGLQLLFYSVGIGQISSEVPQNLSASRPQDRQFILSSKKLLLSDSGFYLCAWSPRTGEGGTEAFFGQGTRLTVV.

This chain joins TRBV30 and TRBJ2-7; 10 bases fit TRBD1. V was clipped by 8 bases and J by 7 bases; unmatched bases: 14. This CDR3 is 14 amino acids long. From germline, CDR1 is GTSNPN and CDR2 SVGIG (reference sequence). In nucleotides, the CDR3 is TGTGCCAGGGACAGGGGCCGCGGGCCTCGGGAGCAGTACTTC. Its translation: CARDRGRGPREQYF. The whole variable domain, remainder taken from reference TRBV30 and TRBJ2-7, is SQTIHQWPATLVQPVGSPLSLECTVEGTSNPNLYWYRQAAGRGLQLLFYSVGIGQISSEVPQNLSASRPQDRQFILSSKKLLLSDSGFYLCARDRGRGPREQYFGPGTRLTVT.

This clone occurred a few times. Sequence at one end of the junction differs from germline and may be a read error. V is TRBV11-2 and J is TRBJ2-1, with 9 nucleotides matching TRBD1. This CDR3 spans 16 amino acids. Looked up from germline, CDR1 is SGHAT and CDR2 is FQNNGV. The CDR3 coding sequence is TGTGCCAGCAGTCTCTTGGGACAGGGTTCCTACGATGAGCAGTTCTTC. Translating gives CASSLLGQGSYDEQFF.

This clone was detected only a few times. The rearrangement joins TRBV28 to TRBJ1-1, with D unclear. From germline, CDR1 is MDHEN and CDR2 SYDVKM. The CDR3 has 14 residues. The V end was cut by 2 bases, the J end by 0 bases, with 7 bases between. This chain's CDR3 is CASSLGQMNTEAFF. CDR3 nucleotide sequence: TGTGCCAGCAGTTTAGGGCAGATGAACACTGAAGCTTTCTTT. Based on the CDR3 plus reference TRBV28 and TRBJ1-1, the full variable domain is DVKVTQSSRYLVKRTGEKVFLECVQDMDHENMFWYRQDPGLGLRLIYFSYDVKMKEKGDIPEGYSVSREKKERFSLILESASTNQTSMYLCASSLGQMNTEAFFGQGTRLTVV.

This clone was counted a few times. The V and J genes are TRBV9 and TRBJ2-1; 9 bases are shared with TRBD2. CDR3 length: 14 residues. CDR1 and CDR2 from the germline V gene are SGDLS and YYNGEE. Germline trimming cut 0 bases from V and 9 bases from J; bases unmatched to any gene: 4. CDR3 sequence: CASSVAGTSIEQFF. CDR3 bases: TGTGCCAGCAGCGTAGCCGGGACTAGCATTGAGCAGTTCTTC.

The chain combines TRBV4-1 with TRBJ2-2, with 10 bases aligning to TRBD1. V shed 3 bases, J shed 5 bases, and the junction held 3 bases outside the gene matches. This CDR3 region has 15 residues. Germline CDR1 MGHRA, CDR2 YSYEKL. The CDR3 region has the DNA TGCGCCAGCAGCCAGTGGGACAGGGGAACCGGGGAGCTGTTTTTT. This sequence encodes CASSQWDRGTGELFF.

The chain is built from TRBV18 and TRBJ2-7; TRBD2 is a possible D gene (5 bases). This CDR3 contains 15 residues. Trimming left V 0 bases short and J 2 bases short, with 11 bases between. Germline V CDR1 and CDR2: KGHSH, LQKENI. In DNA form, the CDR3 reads TGTGCCAGCTCACCACCGCTAGCTGTTGCCTACGAGCAGTACTTC. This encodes CASSPPLAVAYEQYF.

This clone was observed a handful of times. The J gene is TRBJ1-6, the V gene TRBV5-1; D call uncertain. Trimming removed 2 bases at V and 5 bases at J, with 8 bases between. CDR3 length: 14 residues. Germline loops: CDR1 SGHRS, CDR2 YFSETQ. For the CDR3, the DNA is TGCGCCAGCAGCTTACGAGAAGATAATTCACCCCTCCACTTT. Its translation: CASSLREDNSPLHF.

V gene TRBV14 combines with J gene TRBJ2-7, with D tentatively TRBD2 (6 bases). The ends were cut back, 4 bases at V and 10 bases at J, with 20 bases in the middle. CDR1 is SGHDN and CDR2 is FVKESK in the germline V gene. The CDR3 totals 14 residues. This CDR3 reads CASSPAGGVRSQYF. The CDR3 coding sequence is TGTGCCAGCAGCCCTGCCGGGGGTGTACGATCTCAGTACTTC.

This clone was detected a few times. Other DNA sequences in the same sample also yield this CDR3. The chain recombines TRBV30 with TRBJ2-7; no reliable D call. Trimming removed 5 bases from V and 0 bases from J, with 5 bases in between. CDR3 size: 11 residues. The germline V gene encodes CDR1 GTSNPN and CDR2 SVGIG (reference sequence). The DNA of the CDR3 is TGTGCCTGGGGTAGCTCCTACGAGCAGTACTTC. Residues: CAWGSSYEQYF.

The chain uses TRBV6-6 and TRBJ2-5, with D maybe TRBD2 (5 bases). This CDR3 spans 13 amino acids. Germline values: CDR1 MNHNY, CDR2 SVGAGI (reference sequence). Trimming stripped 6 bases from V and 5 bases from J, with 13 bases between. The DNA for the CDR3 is TGTGCCAGCAGCAGGCTAGGGAGTGAGACCCAGTACTTC. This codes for CASSRLGSETQYF.

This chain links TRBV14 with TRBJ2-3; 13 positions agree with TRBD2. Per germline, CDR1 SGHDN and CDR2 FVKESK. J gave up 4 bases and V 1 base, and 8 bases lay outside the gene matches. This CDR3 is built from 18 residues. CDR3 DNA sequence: TGTGCCAGCAGCCAAGGGAGACTAGCGGGAGGCAGGGCAGATACGCAGTATTTT. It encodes CASSQGRLAGGRADTQYF.

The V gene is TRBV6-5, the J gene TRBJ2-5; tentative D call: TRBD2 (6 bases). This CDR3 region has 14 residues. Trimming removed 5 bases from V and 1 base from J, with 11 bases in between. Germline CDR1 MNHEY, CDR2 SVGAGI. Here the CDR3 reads CASSGLLSQETQYF. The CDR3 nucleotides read TGTGCCAGCAGTGGACTACTTAGCCAAGAGACCCAGTACTTC.

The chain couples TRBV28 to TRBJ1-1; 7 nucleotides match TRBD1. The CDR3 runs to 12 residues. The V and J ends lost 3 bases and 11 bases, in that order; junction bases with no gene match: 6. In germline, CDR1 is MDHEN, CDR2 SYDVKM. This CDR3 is CASSLMTGFAFF. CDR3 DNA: TGTGCCAGCAGTTTGATGACAGGGTTCGCTTTCTTT.

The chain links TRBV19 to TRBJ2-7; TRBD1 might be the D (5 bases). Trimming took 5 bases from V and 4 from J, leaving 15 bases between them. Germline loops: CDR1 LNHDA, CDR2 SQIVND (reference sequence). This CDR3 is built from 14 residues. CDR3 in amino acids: CASSETSGAYEQYF. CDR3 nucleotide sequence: TGTGCCAGTAGTGAGACGTCTGGGGCTTACGAGCAGTACTTC.

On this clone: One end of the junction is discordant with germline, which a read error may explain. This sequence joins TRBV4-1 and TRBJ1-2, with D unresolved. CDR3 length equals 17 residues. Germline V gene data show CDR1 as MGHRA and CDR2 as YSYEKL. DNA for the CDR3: TGCGCCAGGAGCCAATTACCCTTCACAGAAGCTACCTATGGCTACACCTTC. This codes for CARSQLPFTEATYGYTF.

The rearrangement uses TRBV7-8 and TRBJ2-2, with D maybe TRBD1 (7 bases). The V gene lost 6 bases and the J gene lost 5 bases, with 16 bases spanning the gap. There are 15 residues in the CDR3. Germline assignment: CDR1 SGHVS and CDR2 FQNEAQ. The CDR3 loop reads CASSAGQISTGELFF. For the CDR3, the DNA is TGTGCCAGCAGTGCGGGACAGATATCGACCGGGGAGCTGTTTTTT.

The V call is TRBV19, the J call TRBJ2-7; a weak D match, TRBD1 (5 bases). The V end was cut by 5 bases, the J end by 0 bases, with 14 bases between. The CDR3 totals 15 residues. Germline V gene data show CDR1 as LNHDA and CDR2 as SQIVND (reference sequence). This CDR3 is CASSLTTASSYEQYF. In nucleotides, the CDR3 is TGTGCCAGTAGTCTGACGACAGCATCCTCCTACGAGCAGTACTTC. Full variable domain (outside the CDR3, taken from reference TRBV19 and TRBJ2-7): DGGITQSPKYLFRKEGQNVTLSCEQNLNHDAMYWYRQDPGQGLRLIYYSQIVNDFQKGDIAEGYSVSREKKESFPLTVTSAQKNPTAFYLCASSLTTASSYEQYFGPGTRLTVT.

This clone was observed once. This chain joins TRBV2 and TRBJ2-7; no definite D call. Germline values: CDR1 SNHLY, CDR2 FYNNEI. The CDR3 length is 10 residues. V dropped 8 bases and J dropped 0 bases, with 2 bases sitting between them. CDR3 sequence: CASRSYEQYF. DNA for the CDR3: TGTGCCAGCCGCTCCTACGAGCAGTACTTC.